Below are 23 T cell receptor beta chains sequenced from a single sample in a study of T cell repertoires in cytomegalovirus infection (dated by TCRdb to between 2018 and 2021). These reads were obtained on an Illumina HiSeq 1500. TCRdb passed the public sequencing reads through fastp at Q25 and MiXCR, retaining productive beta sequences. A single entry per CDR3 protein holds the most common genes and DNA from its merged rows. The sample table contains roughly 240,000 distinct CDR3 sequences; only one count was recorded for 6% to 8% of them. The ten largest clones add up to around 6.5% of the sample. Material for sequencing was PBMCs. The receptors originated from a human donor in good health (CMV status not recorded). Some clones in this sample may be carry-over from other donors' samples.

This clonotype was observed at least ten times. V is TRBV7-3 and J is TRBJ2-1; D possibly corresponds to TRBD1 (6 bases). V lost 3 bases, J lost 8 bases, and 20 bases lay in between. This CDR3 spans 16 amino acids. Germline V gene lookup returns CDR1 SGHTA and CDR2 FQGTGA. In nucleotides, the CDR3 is TGTGCCAGCAGCTTGGGTTCACCCAGGGGTGGAGATGAGCAGTTCTTC. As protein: CASSLGSPRGGDEQFF.

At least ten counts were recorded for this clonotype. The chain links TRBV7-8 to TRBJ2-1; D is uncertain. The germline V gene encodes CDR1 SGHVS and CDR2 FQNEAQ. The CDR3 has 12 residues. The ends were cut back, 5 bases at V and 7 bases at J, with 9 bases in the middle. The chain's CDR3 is CASSRDRNEQFF. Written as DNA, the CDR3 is TGTGCCAGCAGCCGCGACCGGAATGAGCAGTTCTTC.

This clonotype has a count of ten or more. CDR3 region: CASSYMTGRGAGTDTQYF. CDR3 nucleotides: TGTGCCAGCAGTTATATGACTGGGCGGGGGGCCGGCACAGATACGCAGTATTTT. The chain uses TRBV6-2 or TRBV6-3 and TRBJ2-3, with TRBD2 matching 8 bases. Trimming removed 3 bases from V and 1 base from J; junction bases left unmatched: 12. The CDR3 has 18 residues. The germline V gene encodes CDR1 MNHEY and CDR2 SVGEGT.

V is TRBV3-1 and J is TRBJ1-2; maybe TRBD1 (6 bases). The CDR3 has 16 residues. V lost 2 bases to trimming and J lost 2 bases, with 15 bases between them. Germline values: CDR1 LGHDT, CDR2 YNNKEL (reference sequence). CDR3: CASSQWWAGDNYGYTF. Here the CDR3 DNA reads TGTGCCAGCAGCCAATGGTGGGCAGGGGACAACTATGGCTACACCTTC. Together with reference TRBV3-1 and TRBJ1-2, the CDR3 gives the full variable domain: DTAVSQTPKYLVTQMGNDKSIKCEQNLGHDTMYWYKQDSKKFLKIMFSYNNKELIINETVPNRFSPKSPDKAHLNLHINSLELGDSAVYFCASSQWWAGDNYGYTFGSGTRLTVV.

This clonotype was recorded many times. CDR3 DNA sequence: TGCAGCGCGGGGGTGGAGGGCACAGAGCCCCAGCATTTT. Protein product: CSAGVEGTEPQHF. The rearrangement joins TRBV20-1 to TRBJ1-5; D is perhaps TRBD1 (5 bases). Germline V gives CDR1 DFQATT, CDR2 SNEGSKA (reference sequence). The CDR3 sequence is 13 residues long.

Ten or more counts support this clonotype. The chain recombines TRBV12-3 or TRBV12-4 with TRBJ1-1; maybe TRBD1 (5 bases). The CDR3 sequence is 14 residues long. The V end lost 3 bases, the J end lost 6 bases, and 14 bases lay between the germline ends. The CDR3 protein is CASSFGGGVAEAFF. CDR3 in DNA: TGTGCCAGCAGTTTTGGCGGGGGTGTTGCTGAAGCTTTCTTT.

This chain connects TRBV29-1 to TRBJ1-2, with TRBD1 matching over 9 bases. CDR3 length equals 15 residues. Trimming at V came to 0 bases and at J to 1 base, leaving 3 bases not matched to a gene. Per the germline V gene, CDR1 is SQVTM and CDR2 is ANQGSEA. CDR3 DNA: TGCAGCGTTGAAGATGGGACAGGGATTAACTATGGCTACACCTTC. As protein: CSVEDGTGINYGYTF.

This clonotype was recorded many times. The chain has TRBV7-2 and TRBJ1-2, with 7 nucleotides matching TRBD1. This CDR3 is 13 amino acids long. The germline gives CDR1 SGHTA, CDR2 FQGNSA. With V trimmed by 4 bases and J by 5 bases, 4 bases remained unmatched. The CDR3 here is CASSSGQDYGYTF. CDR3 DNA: TGTGCCAGCAGCTCCGGACAGGATTATGGCTACACCTTC.

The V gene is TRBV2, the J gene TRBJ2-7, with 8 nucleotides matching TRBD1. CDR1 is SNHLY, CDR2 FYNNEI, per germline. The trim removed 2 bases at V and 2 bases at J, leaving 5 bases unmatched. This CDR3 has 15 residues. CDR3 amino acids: CASSERGTGTYEQYF. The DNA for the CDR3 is TGTGCCAGCAGTGAACGCGGGACAGGTACCTACGAGCAGTACTTC.

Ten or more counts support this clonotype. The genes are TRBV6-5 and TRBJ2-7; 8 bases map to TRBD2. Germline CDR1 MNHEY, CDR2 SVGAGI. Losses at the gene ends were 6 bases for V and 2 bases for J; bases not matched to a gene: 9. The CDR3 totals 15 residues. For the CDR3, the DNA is TGTGCCAGCAGCCGTTCCCGGGGGGGGCCCTACGAGCAGTACTTC. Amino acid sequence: CASSRSRGGPYEQYF.

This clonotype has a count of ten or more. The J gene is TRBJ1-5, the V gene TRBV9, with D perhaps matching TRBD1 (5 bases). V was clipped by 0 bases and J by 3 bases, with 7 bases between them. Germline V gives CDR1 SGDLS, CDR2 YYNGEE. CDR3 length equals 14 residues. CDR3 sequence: CASSVGGANQPQHF. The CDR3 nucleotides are TGTGCCAGCAGCGTAGGAGGGGCCAATCAGCCCCAGCATTTT.

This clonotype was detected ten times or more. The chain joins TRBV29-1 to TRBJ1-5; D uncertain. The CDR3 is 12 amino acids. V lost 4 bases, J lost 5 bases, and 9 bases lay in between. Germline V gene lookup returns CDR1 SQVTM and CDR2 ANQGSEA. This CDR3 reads CSVGEGDQPQHF. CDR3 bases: TGCAGCGTTGGGGAGGGAGATCAGCCCCAGCATTTT.

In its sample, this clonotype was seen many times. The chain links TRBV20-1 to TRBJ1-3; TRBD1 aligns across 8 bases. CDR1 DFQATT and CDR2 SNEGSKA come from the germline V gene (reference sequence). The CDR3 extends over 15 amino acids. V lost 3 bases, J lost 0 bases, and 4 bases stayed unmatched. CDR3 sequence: CSASPGTGSGNTIYF. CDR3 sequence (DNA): TGCAGTGCTAGCCCCGGGACAGGCTCTGGAAACACCATATATTTT.

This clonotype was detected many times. The CDR3 nucleotides are TGCAGCGTTGGACCCGACAGGGGAGGTACGCAGTATTTT. Encoded protein: CSVGPDRGGTQYF. V is TRBV29-1 and J is TRBJ2-3; TRBD1 agrees at 8 bases. Germline lookup yields CDR1 SQVTM and CDR2 ANQGSEA. This CDR3 region has 13 residues. V was pared by 4 bases and J by 8 bases, with 8 bases of the junction left unmatched.

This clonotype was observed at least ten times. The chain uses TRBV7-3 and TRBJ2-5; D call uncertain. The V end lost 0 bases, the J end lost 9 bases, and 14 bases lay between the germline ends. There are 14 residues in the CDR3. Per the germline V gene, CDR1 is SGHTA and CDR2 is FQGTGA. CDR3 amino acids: CASSLTWGLESQYF. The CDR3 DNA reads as TGTGCCAGCAGCTTAACGTGGGGTCTTGAGTCCCAGTACTTC.

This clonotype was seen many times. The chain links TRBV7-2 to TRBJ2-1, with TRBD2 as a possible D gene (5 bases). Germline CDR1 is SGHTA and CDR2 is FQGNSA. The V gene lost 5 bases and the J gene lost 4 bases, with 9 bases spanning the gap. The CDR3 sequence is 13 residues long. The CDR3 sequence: CASSGSGYNEQFF. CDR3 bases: TGTGCCAGCAGCGGGAGCGGATACAATGAGCAGTTCTTC.

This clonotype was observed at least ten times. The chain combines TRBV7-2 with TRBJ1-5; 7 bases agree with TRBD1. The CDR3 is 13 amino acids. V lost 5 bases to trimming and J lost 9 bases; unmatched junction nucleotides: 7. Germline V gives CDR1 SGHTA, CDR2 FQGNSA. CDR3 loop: CASSLDRDPPQHF. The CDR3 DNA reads TGTGCCAGCAGCCTAGACAGGGACCCGCCCCAGCATTTT.

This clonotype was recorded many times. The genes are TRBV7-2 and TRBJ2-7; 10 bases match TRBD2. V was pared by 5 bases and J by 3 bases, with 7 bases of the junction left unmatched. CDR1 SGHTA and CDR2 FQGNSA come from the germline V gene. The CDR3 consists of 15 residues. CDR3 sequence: CASSALAGDFYEQYF. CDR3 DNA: TGTGCCAGCAGCGCCCTAGCGGGGGACTTCTACGAGCAGTACTTC.

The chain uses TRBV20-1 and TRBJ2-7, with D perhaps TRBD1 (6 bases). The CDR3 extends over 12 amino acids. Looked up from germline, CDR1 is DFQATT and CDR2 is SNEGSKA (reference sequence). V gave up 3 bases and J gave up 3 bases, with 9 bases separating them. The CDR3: CSASRDNYEQYF. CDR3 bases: TGCAGTGCTAGTAGGGACAACTACGAGCAGTACTTC.

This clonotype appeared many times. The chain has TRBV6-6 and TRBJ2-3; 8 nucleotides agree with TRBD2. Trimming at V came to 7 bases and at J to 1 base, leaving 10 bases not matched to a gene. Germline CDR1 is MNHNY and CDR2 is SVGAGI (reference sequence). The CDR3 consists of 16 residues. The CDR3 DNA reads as TGTGCCAGCACCCCCTGGGGGCGGGGGGGCACAGATACGCAGTATTTT. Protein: CASTPWGRGGTDTQYF.

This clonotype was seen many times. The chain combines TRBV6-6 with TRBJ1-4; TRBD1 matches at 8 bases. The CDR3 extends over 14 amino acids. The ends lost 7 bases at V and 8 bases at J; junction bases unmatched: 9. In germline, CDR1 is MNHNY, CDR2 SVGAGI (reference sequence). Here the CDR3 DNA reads TGTGCCAGCATCGACAGGGGCGGGGGCGAAAAACTGTTTTTT. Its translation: CASIDRGGGEKLFF.

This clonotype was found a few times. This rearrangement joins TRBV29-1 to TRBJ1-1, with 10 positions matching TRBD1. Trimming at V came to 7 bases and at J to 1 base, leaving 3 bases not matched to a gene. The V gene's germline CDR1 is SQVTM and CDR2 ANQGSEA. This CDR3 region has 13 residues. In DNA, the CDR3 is TGCAGCGCGGACAGGGGGTCGAACACTGAAGCTTTCTTT. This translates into CSADRGSNTEAFF.

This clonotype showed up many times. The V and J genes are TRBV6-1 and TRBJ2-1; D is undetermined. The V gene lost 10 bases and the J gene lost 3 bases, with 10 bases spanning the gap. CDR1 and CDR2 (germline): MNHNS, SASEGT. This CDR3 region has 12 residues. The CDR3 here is CATWAGYNEQFF. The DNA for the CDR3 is TGTGCCACCTGGGCAGGCTACAATGAGCAGTTCTTC.